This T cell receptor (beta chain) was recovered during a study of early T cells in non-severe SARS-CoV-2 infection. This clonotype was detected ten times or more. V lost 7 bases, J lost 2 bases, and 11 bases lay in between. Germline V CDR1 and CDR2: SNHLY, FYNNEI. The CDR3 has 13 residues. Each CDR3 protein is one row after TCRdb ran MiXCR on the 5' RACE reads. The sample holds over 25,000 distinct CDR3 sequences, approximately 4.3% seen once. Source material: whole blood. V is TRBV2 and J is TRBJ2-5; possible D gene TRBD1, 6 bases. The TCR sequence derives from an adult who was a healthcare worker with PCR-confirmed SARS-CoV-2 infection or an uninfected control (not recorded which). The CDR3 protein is CASNGQGQETQYF. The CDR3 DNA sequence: TGTGCCAGCAACGGGCAGGGGCAAGAGACCCAGTACTTC.